This T cell receptor beta chain emerged from a study of shared clonotypes between healthy human individuals. The assay was immunoSEQ multiplex PCR, and TCRdb's table has in-frame clones only and misses some. The table has roughly 1,500,000 clones, approximately 98% seen once; the top ten hold approximately 0.45%. For this clone: What it binds is unknown.

General study findings and limits: What naive subsets generally showed was a larger estimated richness than memory subsets showed.

This clonotype was sampled from a young man in good health. Source material: naive CD4+ T cells sorted from blood. Subset given: CD45RA+ positively selected.

The CDR3 here is CASSSPPGGGGNTEAFF. In DNA, the CDR3 is TGTGCCAGCAGCTCACCTCCCGGAGGGGGAGGGAACACTGAAGCTTTCTTT. V and J are TRBV7-9 and TRBJ1-1, with TRBD1 as a possible D gene (6 bases). CDR1 is SEHNR, CDR2 FQNEAQ, per germline (reference sequence). This CDR3 is 17 amino acids long. V was trimmed by 4 bases and J by 1 base, leaving 19 bases between them.